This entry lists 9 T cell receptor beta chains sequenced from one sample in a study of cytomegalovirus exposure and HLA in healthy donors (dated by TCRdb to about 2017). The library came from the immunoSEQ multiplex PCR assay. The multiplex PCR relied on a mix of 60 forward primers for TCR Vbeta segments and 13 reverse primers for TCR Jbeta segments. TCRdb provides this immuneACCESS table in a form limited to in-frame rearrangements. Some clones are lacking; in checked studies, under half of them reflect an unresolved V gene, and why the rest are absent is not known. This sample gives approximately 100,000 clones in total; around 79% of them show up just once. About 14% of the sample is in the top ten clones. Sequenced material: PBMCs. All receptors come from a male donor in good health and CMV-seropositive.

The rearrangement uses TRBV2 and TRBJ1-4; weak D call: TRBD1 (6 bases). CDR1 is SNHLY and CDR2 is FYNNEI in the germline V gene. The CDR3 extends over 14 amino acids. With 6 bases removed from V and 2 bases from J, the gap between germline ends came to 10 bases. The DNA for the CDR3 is TGTGCCAGCAGAACAGGGATGACTAATGAAAAACTGTTTTTT. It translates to CASRTGMTNEKLFF. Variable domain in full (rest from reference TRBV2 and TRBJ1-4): EPEVTQTPSHQVTQMGQEVILRCVPISNHLYFYWYRQILGQKVEFLVSFYNNEISEKSEIFDDQFSVERPDGSNFTLKIRSTKLEDSAMYFCASRTGMTNEKLFFGSGTQLSVL.

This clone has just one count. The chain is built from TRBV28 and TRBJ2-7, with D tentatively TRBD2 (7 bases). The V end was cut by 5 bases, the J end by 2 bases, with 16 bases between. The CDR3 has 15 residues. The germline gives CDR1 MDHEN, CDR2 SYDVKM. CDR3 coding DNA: TGTGCCAGCAGTCTAACAGGGAGGGGTACCTACGAGCAGTACTTC. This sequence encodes CASSLTGRGTYEQYF.

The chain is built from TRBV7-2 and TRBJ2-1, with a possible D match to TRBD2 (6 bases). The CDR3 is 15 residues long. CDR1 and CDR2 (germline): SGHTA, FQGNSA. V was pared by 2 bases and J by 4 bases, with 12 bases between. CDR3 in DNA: TGTGCCAGCAGCTTAACGCGGGGCCCTTACAATGAGCAGTTCTTC. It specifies CASSLTRGPYNEQFF.

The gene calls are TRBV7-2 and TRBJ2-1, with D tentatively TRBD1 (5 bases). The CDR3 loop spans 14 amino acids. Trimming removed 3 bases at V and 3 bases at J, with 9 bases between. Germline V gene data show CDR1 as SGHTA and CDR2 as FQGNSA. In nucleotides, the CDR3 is TGTGCCAGCAGCTTGAGGACATTCTACAATGAGCAGTTCTTC. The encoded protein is CASSLRTFYNEQFF.

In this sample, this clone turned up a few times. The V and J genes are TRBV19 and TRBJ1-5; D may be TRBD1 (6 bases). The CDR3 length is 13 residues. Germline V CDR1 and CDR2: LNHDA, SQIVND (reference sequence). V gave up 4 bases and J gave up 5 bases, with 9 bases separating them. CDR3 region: CASSTDSYQPQHF. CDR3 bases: TGTGCCAGTAGTACGGACAGTTATCAGCCCCAGCATTTT.

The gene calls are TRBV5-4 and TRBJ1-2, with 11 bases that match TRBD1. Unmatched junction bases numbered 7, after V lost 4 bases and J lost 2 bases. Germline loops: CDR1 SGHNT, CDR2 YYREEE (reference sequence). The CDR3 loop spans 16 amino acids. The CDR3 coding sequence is TGTGCCAGCAGCCCAGGACAGGGGGCAACAAACTATGGCTACACCTTC. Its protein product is CASSPGQGATNYGYTF.

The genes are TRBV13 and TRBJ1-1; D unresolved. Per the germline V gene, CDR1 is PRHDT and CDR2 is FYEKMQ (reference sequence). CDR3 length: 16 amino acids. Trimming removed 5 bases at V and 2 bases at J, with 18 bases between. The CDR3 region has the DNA TGTGCCAGCAGCCGCCAAAAAGCGACGCCCAACACTGAAGCTTTCTTT. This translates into CASSRQKATPNTEAFF.

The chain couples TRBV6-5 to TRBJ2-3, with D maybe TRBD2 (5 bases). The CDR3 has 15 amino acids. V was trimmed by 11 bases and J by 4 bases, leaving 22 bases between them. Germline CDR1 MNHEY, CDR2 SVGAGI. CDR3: CASTDYRELSDTQYF. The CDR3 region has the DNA TGTGCCTCCACCGACTACAGAGAATTATCAGATACGCAGTATTTT.

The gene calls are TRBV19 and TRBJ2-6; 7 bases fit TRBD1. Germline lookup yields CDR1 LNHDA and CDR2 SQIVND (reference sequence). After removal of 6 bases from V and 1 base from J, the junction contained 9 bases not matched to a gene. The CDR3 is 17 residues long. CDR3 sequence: CASSLRGRRSGANVLTF. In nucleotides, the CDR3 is TGTGCCAGTAGCCTAAGGGGGCGGCGGTCTGGGGCCAACGTCCTGACTTTC.